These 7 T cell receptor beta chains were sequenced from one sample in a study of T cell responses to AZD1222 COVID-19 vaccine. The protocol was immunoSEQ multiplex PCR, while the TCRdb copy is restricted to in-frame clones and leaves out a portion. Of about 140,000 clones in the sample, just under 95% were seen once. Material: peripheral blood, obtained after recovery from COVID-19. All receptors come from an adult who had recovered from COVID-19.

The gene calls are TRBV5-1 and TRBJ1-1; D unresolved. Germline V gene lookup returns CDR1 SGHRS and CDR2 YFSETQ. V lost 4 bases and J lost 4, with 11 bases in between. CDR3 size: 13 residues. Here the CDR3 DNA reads TGCGCCAGCAGCGCTAGGGTCGGCACTGAAGCTTTCTTT. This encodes CASSARVGTEAFF.

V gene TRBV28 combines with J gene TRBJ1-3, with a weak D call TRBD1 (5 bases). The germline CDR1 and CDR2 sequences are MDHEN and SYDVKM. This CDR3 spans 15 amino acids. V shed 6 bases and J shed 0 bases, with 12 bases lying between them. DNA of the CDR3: TGTGCCAGCAGGGGGGGACCATCCTCTGGAAACACCATATATTTT. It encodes CASRGGPSSGNTIYF.

CDR3 DNA sequence: TGTGCCAGCAGCTTGGTTCGATGGAGCTCCTACGAGCAGTACTTC. Its translation is CASSLVRWSSYEQYF. The rearrangement joins TRBV5-6 to TRBJ2-7; D gene ambiguous. This CDR3 contains 15 residues. The germline V and J ends were trimmed by 0 bases and 0 bases, with 10 bases remaining between them. Looked up from germline, CDR1 is SGHDT and CDR2 is YYEEEE.

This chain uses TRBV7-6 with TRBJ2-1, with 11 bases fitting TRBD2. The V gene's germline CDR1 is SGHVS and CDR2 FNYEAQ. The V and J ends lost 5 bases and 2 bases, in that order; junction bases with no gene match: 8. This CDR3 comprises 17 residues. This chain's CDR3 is CASSPPGLAVTYNEQFF. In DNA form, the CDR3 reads TGTGCCAGCAGCCCTCCGGGACTAGCGGTCACCTACAATGAGCAGTTCTTC.

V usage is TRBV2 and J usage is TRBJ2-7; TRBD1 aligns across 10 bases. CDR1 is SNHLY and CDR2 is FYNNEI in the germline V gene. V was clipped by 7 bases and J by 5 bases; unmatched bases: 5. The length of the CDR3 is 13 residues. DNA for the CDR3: TGTGCCAGCATACCGGGACAGGGGCACGAGCAGTACTTC. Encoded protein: CASIPGQGHEQYF.

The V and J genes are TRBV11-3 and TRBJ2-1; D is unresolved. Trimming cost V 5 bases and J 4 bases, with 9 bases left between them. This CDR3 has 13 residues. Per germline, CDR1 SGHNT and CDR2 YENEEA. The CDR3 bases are TGTGCCAGCAGCCTCGGACGGTACAATGAGCAGTTCTTC. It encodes CASSLGRYNEQFF.

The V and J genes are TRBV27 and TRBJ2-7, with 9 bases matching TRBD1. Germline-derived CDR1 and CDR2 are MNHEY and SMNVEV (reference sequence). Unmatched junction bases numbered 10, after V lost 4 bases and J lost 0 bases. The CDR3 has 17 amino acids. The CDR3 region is CASSSTGGGIPSYEQYF. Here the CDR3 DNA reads TGTGCCAGCAGTTCGACAGGGGGGGGGATACCCTCCTACGAGCAGTACTTC.